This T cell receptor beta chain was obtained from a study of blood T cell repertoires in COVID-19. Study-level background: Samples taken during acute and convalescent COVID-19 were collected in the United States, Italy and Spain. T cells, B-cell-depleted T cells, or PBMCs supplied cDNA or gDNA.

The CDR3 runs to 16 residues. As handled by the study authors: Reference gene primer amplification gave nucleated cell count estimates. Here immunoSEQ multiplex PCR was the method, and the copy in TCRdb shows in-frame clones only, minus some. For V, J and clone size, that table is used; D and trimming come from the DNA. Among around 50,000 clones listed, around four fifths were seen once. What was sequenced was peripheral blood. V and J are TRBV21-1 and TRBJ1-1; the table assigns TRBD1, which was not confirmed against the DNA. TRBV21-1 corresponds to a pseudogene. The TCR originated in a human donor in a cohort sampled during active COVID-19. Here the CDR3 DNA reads TGTGCCAGCGAGATAAGGGGGCTGGTACGGGACACTGAAGCTTTCTTT. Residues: CASEIRGLVRDTEAFF.